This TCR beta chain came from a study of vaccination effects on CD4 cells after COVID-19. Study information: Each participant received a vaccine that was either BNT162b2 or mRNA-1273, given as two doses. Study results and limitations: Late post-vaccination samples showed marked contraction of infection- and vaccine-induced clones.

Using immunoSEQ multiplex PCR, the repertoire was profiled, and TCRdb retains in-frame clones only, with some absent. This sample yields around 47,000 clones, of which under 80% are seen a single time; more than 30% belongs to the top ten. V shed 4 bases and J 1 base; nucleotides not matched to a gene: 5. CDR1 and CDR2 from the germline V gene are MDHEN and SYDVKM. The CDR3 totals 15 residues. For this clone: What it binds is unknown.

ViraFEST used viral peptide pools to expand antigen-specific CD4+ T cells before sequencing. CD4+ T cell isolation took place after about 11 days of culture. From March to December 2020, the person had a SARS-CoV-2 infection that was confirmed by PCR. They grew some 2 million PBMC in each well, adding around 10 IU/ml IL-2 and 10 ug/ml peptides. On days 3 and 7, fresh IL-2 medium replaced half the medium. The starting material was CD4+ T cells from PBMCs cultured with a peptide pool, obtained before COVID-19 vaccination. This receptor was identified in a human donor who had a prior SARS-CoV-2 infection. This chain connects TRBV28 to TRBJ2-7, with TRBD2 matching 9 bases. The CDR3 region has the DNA TGTGCCAGCAGTTCCAGAAGCGGGGGGTCCTACGAGCAGTACTTC. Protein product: CASSSRSGGSYEQYF.